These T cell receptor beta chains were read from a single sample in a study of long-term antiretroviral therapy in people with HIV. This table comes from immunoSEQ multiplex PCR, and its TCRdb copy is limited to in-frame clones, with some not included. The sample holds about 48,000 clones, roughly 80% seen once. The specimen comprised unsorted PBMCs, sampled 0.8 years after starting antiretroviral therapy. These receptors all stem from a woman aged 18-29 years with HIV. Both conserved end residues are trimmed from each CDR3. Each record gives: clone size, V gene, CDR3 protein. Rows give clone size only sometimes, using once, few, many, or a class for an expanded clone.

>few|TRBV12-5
ASRRGNEGQNTEAF
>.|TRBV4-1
ASSQDWGQAYEQY
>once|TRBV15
ATSGTSGSHSYNEQF
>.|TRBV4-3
ASSQETLSNQPQH
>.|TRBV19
ASSIGQGNTEAF
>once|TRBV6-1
ASENPPWYEQY
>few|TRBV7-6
ASSSSSYEQY
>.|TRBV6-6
ASSETGGYGYT
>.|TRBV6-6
ASSYPKGHTNEKLF
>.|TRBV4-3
ASSQHPRDRGGGYT
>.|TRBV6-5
ASSYGGSKNIQY
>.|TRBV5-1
ASSLELDEQF
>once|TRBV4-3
ASSQAQEPDTQY
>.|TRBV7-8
ASSLVPREQF
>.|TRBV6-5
ASSYGTGGRDEQY
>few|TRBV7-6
ASSLVGDGEETQY
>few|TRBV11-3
ASSSMGNEQF